This TCR beta chain derives from a study of OX40 agonist ivuxolimab in advanced cancers. Study context: The study gave patients intravenous ivuxolimab at 0.01 to 10 mg/kg every 2 weeks. 40% to 50% of patients had received prior checkpoint inhibitor therapy. General observations from the study: Expanded peripheral T cell antigen specificity was not determined. Among the lowest levels of clonal expansion were found in partial responders at 0.1-3.0 mg/kg.

A remark on this clone: Its antigen is not identified.

The CDR3 extends over 14 amino acids. Germline loops: CDR1 SGHTA, CDR2 FQGNSA. V dropped 1 base and J dropped 5 bases, with 11 bases sitting between them. The data were produced by immunoSEQ multiplex PCR, yet TCRdb's version contains in-frame clones alone and is incomplete. The table records tens of thousands of clones, roughly 88% of them present only once. Specimen: CD4+ or CD8+ T cells sorted from blood, collected in a trial of the OX40 agonist ivuxolimab. This chain joins TRBV7-2 and TRBJ2-5, with a possible D match to TRBD1 (6 bases). The TCR comes from an adult with an advanced solid tumor such as melanoma, head and neck, liver or kidney cancer. The CDR3 spells CASSLVAGAETQYF. The DNA of the CDR3 is TGTGCCAGCAGCTTAGTTGCAGGGGCGGAGACCCAGTACTTC.